The 9 T cell receptor beta chains below were found in one sample sequenced in a study of identifying expanded T cells in peripheral blood. Data came from immunoSEQ multiplex PCR; TCRdb stores just in-frame clones and leaves some out. The sample comprises tens of thousands of clones, approximately 86% of which are singletons, and 12% to 15% rests with the top ten. Sequencing input: blood. These receptors were obtained from a person aged 18-70 years in good health.

The chain links TRBV7-2 to TRBJ1-1; D call uncertain. The germline V gene has CDR1 SGHTA and CDR2 FQGNSA. CDR3 length: 13 amino acids. V was pared by 3 bases and J by 1 base, with 6 bases between. CDR3 sequence reads: CASSLGSNTEAFF. CDR3 coding DNA: TGTGCCAGCAGCTTGGGATCGAACACTGAAGCTTTCTTT.

The V gene is TRBV28, the J gene TRBJ1-2, with TRBD1 as a possible D gene (6 bases). Trimming removed 7 bases at V and 0 bases at J, with 9 bases between. CDR3 size: 13 residues. CDR1 is MDHEN, CDR2 SYDVKM, per germline. The CDR3 DNA sequence: TGTGCCAGCACAACAGGGACTAACTATGGCTACACCTTC. Translated, it gives CASTTGTNYGYTF.

The chain is built from TRBV7-2 and TRBJ2-3; tentatively, D is TRBD1 or TRBD2 (5 bases each). CDR3 length equals 15 residues. Germline V gives CDR1 SGHTA, CDR2 FQGNSA. V was trimmed by 5 bases and J by 4 bases, leaving 16 bases between them. CDR3 loop: CASSLWGRGADTQYF. The CDR3, as DNA: TGTGCCAGCAGCCTCTGGGGCCGGGGAGCAGATACGCAGTATTTT.

The CDR3 here is CASSEFGNTGELFF. The CDR3 nucleotides read TGTGCCAGCAGTGAGTTCGGGAACACCGGGGAGCTGTTTTTT. The gene calls are TRBV6-4 and TRBJ2-2; D gene unclear. Looked up from germline, CDR1 is MRHNA and CDR2 is SNTAGT. The V gene lost 3 bases and the J gene lost 1 base, with 6 bases spanning the gap. This CDR3 has 14 amino acids.

The rearrangement uses TRBV2 and TRBJ2-5; D may be TRBD1 or TRBD2 (5 bases each). V lost 2 bases, J lost 2 bases, and 12 bases lay in between. The CDR3 is 15 residues long. The germline V gene encodes CDR1 SNHLY and CDR2 FYNNEI. The CDR3 coding sequence is TGTGCCAGCAGTGAAAGAGGGGCCCAACAAGAGACCCAGTACTTC. This encodes CASSERGAQQETQYF.

This chain connects TRBV28 to TRBJ1-2; 7 bases line up with TRBD1. Germline-derived CDR1 and CDR2 are MDHEN and SYDVKM. V was pared by 7 bases and J by 7 bases, with 12 bases of the junction left unmatched. The CDR3 runs 14 residues. CDR3 DNA: TGTGCCAGCACCCAAGGGCAGGGGGAGGGTGGCTACACCTTC. This encodes CASTQGQGEGGYTF.

As for this clone: The junction departs from germline at one end; a sequencing error may be responsible. V usage is TRBV6-5 and J usage is TRBJ1-3; D remains ambiguous. This CDR3 is built from 15 residues. Germline V CDR1 and CDR2: MNHEY, SVGAGI. The CDR3 region has the DNA TGTGCCAGCAGGTACTTCGCGGGATCTGGAAACACCATATATTTT. It translates to CASRYFAGSGNTIYF.

This chain uses TRBV9 with TRBJ1-5; D gene unclear. The V and J ends lost 0 bases and 3 bases respectively, with 10 bases between them. Germline V CDR1 and CDR2: SGDLS, YYNGEE. This CDR3 region has 15 residues. The CDR3, as DNA: TGTGCCAGCAGCGTAGGCGGAGTTGACAATCAGCCCCAGCATTTT. Translation gives CASSVGGVDNQPQHF.

To note about this clone: One end of the junction varies from germline; a read error may be responsible. The V and J genes are TRBV11-3 and TRBJ2-7; 10 bases align to TRBD1. The V gene's germline CDR1 is SGHNT and CDR2 YENEEA. The CDR3 contains 14 residues. In DNA, the CDR3 is TGTGCCAGCTCGGGACAGGGGTCACAGCGGGACCCCCTCTTC. Its protein product is CASSGQGSQRDPLF.